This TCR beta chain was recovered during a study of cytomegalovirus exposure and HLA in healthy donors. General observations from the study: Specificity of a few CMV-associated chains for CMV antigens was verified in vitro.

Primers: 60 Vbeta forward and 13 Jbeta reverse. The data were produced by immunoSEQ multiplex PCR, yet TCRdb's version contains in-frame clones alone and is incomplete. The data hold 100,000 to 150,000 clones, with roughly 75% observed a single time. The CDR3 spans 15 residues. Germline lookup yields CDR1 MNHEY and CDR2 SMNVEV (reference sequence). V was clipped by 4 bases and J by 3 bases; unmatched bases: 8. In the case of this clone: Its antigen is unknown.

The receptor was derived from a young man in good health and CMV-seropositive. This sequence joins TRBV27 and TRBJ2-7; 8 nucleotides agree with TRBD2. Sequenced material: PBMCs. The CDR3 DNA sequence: TGTGCCAGCAGTTGGTCGGGACTAGAGCTCTACGAGCAGTACTTC. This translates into CASSWSGLELYEQYF.